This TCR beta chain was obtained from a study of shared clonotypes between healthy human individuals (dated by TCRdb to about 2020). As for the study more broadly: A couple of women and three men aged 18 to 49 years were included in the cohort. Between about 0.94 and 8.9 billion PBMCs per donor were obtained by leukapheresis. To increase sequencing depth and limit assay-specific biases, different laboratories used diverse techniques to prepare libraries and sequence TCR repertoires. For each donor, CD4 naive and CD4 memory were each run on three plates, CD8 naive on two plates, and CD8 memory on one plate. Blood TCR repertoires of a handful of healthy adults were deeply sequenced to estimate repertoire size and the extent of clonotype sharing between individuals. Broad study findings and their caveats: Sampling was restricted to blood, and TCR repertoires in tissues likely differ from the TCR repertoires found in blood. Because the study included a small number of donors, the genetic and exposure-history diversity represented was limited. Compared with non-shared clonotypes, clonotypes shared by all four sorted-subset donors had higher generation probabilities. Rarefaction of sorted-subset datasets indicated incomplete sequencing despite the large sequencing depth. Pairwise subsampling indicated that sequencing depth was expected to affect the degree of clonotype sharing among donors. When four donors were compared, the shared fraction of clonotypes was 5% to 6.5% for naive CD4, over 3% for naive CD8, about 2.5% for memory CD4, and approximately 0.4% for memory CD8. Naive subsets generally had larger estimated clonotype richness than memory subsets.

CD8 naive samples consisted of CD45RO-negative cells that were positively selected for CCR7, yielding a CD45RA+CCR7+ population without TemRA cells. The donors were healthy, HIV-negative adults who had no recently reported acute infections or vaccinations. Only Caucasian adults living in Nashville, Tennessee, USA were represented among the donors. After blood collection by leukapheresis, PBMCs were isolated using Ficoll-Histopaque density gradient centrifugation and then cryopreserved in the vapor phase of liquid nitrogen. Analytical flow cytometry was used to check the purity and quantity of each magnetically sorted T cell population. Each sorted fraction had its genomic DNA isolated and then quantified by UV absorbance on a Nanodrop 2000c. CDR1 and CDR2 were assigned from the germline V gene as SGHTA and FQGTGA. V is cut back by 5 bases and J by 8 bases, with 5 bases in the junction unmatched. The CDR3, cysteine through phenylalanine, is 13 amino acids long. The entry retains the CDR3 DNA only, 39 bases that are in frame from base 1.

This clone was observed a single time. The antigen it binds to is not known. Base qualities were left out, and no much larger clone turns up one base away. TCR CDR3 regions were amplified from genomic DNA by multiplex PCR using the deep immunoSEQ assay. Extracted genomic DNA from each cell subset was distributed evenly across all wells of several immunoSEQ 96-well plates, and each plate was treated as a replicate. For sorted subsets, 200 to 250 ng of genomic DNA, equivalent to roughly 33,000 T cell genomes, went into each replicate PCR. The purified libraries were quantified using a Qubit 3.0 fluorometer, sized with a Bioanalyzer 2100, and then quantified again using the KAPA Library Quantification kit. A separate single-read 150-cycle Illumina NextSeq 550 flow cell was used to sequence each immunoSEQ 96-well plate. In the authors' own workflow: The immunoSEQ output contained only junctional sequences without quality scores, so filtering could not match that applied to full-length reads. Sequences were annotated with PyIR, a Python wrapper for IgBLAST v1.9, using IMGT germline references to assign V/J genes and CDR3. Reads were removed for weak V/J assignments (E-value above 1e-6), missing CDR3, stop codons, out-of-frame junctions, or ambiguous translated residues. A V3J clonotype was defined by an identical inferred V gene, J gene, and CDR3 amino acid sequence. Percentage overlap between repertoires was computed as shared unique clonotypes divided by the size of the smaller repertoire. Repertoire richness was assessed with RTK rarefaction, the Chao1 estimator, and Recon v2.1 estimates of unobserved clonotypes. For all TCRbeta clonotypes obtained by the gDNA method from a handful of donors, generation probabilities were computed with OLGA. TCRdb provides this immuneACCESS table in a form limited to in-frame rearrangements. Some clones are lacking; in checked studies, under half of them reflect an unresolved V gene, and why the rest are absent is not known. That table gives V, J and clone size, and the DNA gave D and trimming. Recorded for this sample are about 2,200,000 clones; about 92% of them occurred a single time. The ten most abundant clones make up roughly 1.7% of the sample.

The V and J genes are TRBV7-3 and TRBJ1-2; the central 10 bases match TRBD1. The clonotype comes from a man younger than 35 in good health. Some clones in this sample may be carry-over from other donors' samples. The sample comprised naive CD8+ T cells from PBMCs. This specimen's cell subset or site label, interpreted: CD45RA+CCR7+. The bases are TGTGCCAGCAGCCCCGGGACAGGGGAAGGCTACACCTTC. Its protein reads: CASSPGTGEGYTF.